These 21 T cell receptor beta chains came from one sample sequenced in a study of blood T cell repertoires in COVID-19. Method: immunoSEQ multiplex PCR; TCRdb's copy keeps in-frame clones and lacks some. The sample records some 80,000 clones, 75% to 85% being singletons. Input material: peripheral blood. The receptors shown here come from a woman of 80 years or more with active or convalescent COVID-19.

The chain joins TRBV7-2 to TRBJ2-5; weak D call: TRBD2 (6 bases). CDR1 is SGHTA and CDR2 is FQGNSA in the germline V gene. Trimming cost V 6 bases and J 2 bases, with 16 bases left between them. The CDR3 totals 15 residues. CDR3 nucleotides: TGTGCCAGCAGTCTAACTTCAGGGACTCAAGAGACCCAGTACTTC. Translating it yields CASSLTSGTQETQYF. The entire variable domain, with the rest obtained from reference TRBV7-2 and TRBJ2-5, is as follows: GAGVSQSPSNKVTEKGKDVELRCDPISGHTALYWYRQSLGQGLEFLIYFQGNSAPDKSGLPSDRFSAERTGGSVSTLTIQRTQQEDSAVYLCASSLTSGTQETQYFGPGTRLLVL.

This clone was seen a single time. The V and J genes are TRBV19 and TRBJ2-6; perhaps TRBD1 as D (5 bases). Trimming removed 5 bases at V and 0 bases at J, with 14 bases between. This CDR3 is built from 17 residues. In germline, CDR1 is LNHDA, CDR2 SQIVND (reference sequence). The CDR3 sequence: CASSYITGYSGANVLTF. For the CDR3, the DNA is TGTGCCAGTAGTTACATAACAGGCTACTCTGGGGCCAACGTCCTGACTTTC.

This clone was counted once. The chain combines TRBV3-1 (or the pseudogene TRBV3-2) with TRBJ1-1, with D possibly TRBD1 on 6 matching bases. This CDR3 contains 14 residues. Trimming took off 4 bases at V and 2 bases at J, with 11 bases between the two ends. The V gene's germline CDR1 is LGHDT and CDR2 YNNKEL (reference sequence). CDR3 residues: CASSLSDRNTEAFF. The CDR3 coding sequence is TGTGCCAGCAGCCTTTCGGACAGAAACACTGAAGCTTTCTTT.

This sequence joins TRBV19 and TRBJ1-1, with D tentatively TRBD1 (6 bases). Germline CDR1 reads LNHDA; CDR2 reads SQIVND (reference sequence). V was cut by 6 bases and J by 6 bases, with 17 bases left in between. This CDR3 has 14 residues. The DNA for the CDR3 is TGTGCCAGTAGCGGAACAGGGATTAGCGCTGAAGCTTTCTTT. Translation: CASSGTGISAEAFF.

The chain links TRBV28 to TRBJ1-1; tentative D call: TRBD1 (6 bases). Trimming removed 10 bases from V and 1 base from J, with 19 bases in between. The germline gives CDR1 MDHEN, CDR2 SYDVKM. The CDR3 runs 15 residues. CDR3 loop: CATLSWGQGNTEAFF. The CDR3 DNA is TGTGCCACCCTCTCCTGGGGGCAGGGGAACACTGAAGCTTTCTTT.

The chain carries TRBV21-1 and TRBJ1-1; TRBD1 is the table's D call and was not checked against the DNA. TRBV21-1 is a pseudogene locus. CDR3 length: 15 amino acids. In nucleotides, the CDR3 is TGTGCCAGCAGCAAAGGCGGACAGGAGAACACTGAAGCTTTCTTT. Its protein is CASSKGGQENTEAFF.

The CDR3 is CASSWMTSGSLISTDTQYF. CDR3 bases: TGTGCCAGCAGTTGGATGACTAGCGGGAGTTTAATTAGCACAGATACGCAGTATTTT. The V gene is TRBV28, the J gene TRBJ2-3, with 12 positions matching TRBD2. Germline V gene sequence: CDR1 MDHEN, CDR2 SYDVKM. J lost 0 bases, V lost 4 bases, and 11 bases had no gene match. The CDR3 consists of 19 residues.

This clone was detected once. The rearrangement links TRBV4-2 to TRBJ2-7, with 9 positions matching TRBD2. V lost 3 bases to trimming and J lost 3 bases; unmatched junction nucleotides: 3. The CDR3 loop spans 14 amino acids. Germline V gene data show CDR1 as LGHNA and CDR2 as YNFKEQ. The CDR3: CASSQASGIYEQYF. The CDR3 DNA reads TGTGCCAGCAGCCAGGCTAGCGGGATCTACGAGCAGTACTTC.

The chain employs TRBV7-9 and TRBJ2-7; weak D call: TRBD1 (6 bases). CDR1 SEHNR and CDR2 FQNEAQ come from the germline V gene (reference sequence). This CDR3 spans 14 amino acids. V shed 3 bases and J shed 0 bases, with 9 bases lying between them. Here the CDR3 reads CASSFQGSSYEQYF. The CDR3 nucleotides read TGTGCCAGCAGCTTCCAGGGGAGCTCCTACGAGCAGTACTTC. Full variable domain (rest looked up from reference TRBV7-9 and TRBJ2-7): DTGVSQNPRHKITKRGQNVTFRCDPISEHNRLYWYRQTLGQGPEFLTYFQNEAQLEKSRLLSDRFSAERPKGSFSTLEIQRTEQGDSAMYLCASSFQGSSYEQYFGPGTRLTVT.

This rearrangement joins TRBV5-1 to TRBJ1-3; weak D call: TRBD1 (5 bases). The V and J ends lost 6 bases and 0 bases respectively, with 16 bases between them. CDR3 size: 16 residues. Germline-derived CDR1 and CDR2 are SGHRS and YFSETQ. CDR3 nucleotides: TGCGCCAGCAATCCAGGGTCCCCTTTCTCTGGAAACACCATATATTTT. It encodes CASNPGSPFSGNTIYF.

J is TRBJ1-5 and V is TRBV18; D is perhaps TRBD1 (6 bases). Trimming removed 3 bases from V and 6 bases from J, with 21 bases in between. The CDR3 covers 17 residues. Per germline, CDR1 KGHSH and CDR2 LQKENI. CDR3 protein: CASSPYMAGTIGQPQHF. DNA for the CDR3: TGTGCCAGCTCACCCTACATGGCCGGGACAATAGGTCAGCCCCAGCATTTT.

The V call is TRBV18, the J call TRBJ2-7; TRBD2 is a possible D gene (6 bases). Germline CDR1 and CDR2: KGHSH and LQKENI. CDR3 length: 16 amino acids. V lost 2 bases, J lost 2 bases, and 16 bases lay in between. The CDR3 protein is CASSPSQGSGPYEQYF. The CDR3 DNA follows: TGTGCCAGCTCACCATCCCAAGGTAGCGGACCCTACGAGCAGTACTTC.

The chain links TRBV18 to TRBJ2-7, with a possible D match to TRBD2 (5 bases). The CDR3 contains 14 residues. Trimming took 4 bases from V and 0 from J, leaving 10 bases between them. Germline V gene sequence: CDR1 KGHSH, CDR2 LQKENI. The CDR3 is CASSLSGNSYEQYF. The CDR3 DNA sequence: TGTGCCAGCTCACTGAGCGGAAACTCCTACGAGCAGTACTTC. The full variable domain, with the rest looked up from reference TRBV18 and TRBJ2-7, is NAGVMQNPRHLVRRRGQEARLRCSPMKGHSHVYWYRQLPEEGLKFMVYLQKENIIDESGMPKERFSAEFPKEGPSILRIQQVVRGDSAAYFCASSLSGNSYEQYFGPGTRLTVT.

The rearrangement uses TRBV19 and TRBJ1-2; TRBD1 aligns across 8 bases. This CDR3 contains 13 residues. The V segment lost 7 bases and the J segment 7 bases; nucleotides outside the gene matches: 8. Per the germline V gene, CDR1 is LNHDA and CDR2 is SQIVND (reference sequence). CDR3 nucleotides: TGTGCCAGTATTGACAGGGGCGTAACTGGCTACACCTTC. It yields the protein CASIDRGVTGYTF. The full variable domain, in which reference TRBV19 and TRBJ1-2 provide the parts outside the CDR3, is DGGITQSPKYLFRKEGQNVTLSCEQNLNHDAMYWYRQDPGQGLRLIYYSQIVNDFQKGDIAEGYSVSREKKESFPLTVTSAQKNPTAFYLCASIDRGVTGYTFGSGTRLTVV.

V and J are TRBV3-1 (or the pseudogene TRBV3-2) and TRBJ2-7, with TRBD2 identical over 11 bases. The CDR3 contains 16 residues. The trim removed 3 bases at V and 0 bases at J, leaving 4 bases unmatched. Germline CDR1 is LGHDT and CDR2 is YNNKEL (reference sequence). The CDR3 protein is CASSQFTSGSSYEQYF. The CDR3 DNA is TGTGCCAGCAGCCAGTTCACTAGCGGGAGCTCCTACGAGCAGTACTTC.

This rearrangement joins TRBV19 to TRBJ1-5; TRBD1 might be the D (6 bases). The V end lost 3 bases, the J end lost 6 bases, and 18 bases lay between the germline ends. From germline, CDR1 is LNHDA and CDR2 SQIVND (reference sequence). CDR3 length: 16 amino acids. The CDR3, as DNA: TGTGCCAGTAGTATGCCCCCCCGACAGGTAGGTCAGCCCCAGCATTTT. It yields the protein CASSMPPRQVGQPQHF.

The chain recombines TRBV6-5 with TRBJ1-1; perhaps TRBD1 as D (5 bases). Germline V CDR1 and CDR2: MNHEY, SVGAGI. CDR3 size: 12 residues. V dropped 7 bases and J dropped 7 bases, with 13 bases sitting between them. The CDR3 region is CASIGGLGEAFF. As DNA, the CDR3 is TGTGCCAGCATTGGGGGGTTGGGTGAAGCTTTCTTT.

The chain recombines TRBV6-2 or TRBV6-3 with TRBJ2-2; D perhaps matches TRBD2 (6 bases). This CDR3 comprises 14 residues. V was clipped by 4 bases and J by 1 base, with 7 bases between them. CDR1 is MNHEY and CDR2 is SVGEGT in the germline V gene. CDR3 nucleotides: TGTGCCAGCAGTTGGCGGGAGAACACCGGGGAGCTGTTTTTT. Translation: CASSWRENTGELFF.

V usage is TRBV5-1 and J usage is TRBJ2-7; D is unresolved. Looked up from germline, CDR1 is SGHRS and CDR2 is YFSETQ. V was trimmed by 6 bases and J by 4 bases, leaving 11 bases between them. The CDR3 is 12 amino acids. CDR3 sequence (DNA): TGCGCCAGCACCGACACTTATTACGAGCAGTACTTC. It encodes CASTDTYYEQYF.

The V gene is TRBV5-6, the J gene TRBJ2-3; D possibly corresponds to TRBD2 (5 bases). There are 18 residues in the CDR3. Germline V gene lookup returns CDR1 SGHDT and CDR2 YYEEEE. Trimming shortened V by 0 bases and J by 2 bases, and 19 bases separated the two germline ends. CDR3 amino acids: CASSLVRVANPYTDTQYF. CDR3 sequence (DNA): TGTGCCAGCAGCTTGGTTAGGGTAGCGAATCCTTACACAGATACGCAGTATTTT.

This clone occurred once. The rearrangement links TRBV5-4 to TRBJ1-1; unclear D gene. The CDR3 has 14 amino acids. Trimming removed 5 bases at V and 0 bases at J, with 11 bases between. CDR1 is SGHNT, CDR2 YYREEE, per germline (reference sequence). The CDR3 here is CASRPSAMNTEAFF. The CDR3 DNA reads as TGTGCCAGCAGACCGAGCGCCATGAACACTGAAGCTTTCTTT. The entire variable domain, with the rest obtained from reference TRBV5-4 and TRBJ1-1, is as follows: ETGVTQSPTHLIKTRGQQVTLRCSSQSGHNTVSWYQQALGQGPQFIFQYYREEENGRGNFPPRFSGLQFPNYSSELNVNALELDDSALYLCASRPSAMNTEAFFGQGTRLTVV.